One sample yielded the 20 T cell receptor beta chains listed below, sequenced in a study of blood T cell repertoires in COVID-19. Sequenced by immunoSEQ multiplex PCR; TCRdb stores in-frame clones only, minus some. The sample records 200,000 to 250,000 clones, around 80% being singletons. The sequencing input was peripheral blood. The receptors originated from a man aged 30 to 45 with active or convalescent COVID-19.

V gene TRBV24-1 combines with J gene TRBJ1-2; TRBD1 is a possible D gene (6 bases). Germline values: CDR1 KGHDR, CDR2 SFDVKD. CDR3 length equals 13 residues. V lost 3 bases and J 4 bases, leaving 8 bases between the germline ends. CDR3 protein: CATSDRQAYGYTF. DNA for the CDR3: TGTGCCACCAGTGATAGACAGGCCTATGGCTACACCTTC.

The chain recombines TRBV12-5 with TRBJ1-2; 9 nucleotides match TRBD1. This CDR3 region has 18 residues. V shed 0 bases, J shed 4 bases, and the junction held 12 bases outside the gene matches. Per the germline V gene, CDR1 is LGHNT and CDR2 is FRNRAP. CDR3 residues: CASGLVATGGKIGYGYTF. CDR3 sequence (DNA): TGTGCTAGTGGTTTGGTCGCGACAGGGGGAAAAATCGGCTATGGCTACACCTTC.

The CDR3 coding sequence is TGTGCCAGCAGCCCGGACAAGACGTTCCACGAGCAGTACTTC. Amino acid sequence: CASSPDKTFHEQYF. The J gene is TRBJ2-7, the V gene TRBV6-6; maybe TRBD1 (5 bases). Germline CDR1 is MNHNY and CDR2 is SVGAGI (reference sequence). CDR3 length: 14 residues. Trimming took off 6 bases at V and 5 bases at J, with 17 bases between the two ends.

This clone occurred a few times. V usage is TRBV10-2 and J usage is TRBJ1-2; D not resolved. The CDR3 contains 14 residues. Deletions cut 7 bases from V and 2 bases from J, with 14 bases between. Germline V lookup: CDR1 WSHSY, CDR2 SAAADI. For the CDR3, the DNA is TGCGCCAGCACCCCCGTCCGGGAAAACTATGGCTACACCTTC. Protein product: CASTPVRENYGYTF.

On this clone: Within the sample, other DNA sequences also encode this same CDR3. The J gene is TRBJ1-1, the V gene TRBV7-8; D is perhaps TRBD1 (5 bases). With 4 bases removed from V and 1 base from J, the gap between germline ends came to 7 bases. This CDR3 has 13 amino acids. Germline V gene data show CDR1 as SGHVS and CDR2 as FQNEAQ. The CDR3 region is CASSSRGNTEAFF. In DNA form, the CDR3 reads TGTGCCAGCAGCTCAAGGGGGAACACTGAAGCTTTCTTT.

The rearrangement uses TRBV5-6 and TRBJ2-3; no reliable D call. The CDR3 runs to 12 residues. Germline assignment: CDR1 SGHDT and CDR2 YYEEEE. Trimming took off 4 bases at V and 3 bases at J, with 6 bases between the two ends. The CDR3: CASSDSTDTQYF. CDR3 nucleotide sequence: TGTGCCAGCAGCGACTCTACAGATACGCAGTATTTT.

This chain connects TRBV6-6 to TRBJ1-5; TRBD1 is a possible D gene (6 bases). Per germline, CDR1 MNHNY and CDR2 SVGAGI (reference sequence). The V end lost 7 bases, the J end lost 4 bases, and 11 bases lay between the germline ends. The CDR3 totals 13 residues. The CDR3, as DNA: TGTGCCAGCACCGAAGGGGGTAATCAGCCCCAGCATTTT. Its translation is CASTEGGNQPQHF.

This clone turned up a few times. The rearrangement joins TRBV10-3 to TRBJ1-2, with D tentatively TRBD1 (5 bases). Germline V gives CDR1 ENHRY, CDR2 SYGVKD. The CDR3 totals 14 residues. V lost 10 bases, J lost 3 bases, and 18 bases lay in between. Written as DNA, the CDR3 is TGTGCCACCCAACCCCTGGGGCCGGACTATGGCTACACCTTC. Translation gives CATQPLGPDYGYTF.

This clone was counted between two and nine times. The chain uses TRBV4-1 and TRBJ1-2; no clear D gene. CDR1 is MGHRA and CDR2 is YSYEKL in the germline V gene. There are 16 residues in the CDR3. V dropped 0 bases and J dropped 4 bases, with 15 bases sitting between them. The CDR3: CASSQDRSSNLYGYTF. In nucleotides, the CDR3 is TGCGCCAGCAGCCAAGACCGGAGTAGTAACCTCTATGGCTACACCTTC.

The CDR3 bases are TGTGCCAGCAGCCCGGGACTCCAAGAGACCCAGTACTTC. Protein: CASSPGLQETQYF. V is TRBV13 and J is TRBJ2-5; D is possibly TRBD2 (6 bases). The CDR3 has 13 residues. Germline V gene lookup returns CDR1 PRHDT and CDR2 FYEKMQ (reference sequence). The V end lost 5 bases, the J end lost 1 base, and 8 bases lay between the germline ends.

This rearrangement joins TRBV28 to TRBJ2-1; maybe TRBD2 (7 bases). CDR1 MDHEN and CDR2 SYDVKM come from the germline V gene. With 6 bases removed from V and 16 bases from J, the gap between germline ends came to 28 bases. This CDR3 contains 15 residues. CDR3 DNA sequence: TGTGCCAGCAGGGTACCCTTAGGGGGGGCCGGGGGCTTCTTCTTC. Its protein product is CASRVPLGGAGGFFF.

Comments on this clone: This sample also contains other DNA sequences that code for the same CDR3. The chain couples TRBV12-3 or TRBV12-4 to TRBJ2-7; no firm D call. V was trimmed by 5 bases and J by 4 bases, leaving 9 bases between them. The CDR3 sequence is 12 residues long. CDR3 loop: CASSPTVYEQYF. The CDR3, as DNA: TGTGCCAGCAGTCCAACAGTTTACGAGCAGTACTTC.

The V and J genes are TRBV27 and TRBJ2-7; the D gene is possibly TRBD2 (6 bases). Trimming removed 8 bases from V and 3 bases from J, with 11 bases in between. The CDR3 extends over 12 amino acids. CDR1 is MNHEY, CDR2 SMNVEV, per germline (reference sequence). The CDR3 reads CASGLASYEQYF. The CDR3, as DNA: TGTGCCAGCGGCCTAGCGAGCTACGAGCAGTACTTC.

This chain connects TRBV2 to TRBJ1-1; D remains ambiguous. The CDR3 consists of 14 residues. Trimming removed 4 bases at V and 1 base at J, with 10 bases between. Germline V gene sequence: CDR1 SNHLY, CDR2 FYNNEI. The CDR3: CASSAPGKNTEAFF. In DNA form, the CDR3 reads TGTGCCAGCAGTGCCCCGGGGAAGAACACTGAAGCTTTCTTT.

The V gene is TRBV28, the J gene TRBJ1-3; 7 bases agree with TRBD1. CDR3 size: 16 residues. V was clipped by 3 bases and J by 3 bases; unmatched bases: 8. Germline loops: CDR1 MDHEN, CDR2 SYDVKM. The CDR3: CASSFSGRGYGNTIYF. CDR3 nucleotides: TGTGCCAGCAGTTTTTCTGGCAGGGGGTATGGAAACACCATATATTTT. Full variable domain (remainder filled in from reference TRBV28 and TRBJ1-3): DVKVTQSSRYLVKRTGEKVFLECVQDMDHENMFWYRQDPGLGLRLIYFSYDVKMKEKGDIPEGYSVSREKKERFSLILESASTNQTSMYLCASSFSGRGYGNTIYFGEGSWLTVV.

The chain has TRBV6-6 and TRBJ1-4, with D possibly matching TRBD1 (6 bases). Germline CDR1 reads MNHNY; CDR2 reads SVGAGI (reference sequence). There are 14 residues in the CDR3. The V and J ends lost 6 bases and 7 bases respectively, with 15 bases between them. CDR3 nucleotide sequence: TGTGCCAGCAGAGAAGGGGGTTCCATTGAAAAACTGTTTTTT. Encoded protein: CASREGGSIEKLFF.

About this clone itself: Germline is not matched at one junction end, which may reflect a read error. The rearrangement links TRBV16 to TRBJ1-4, with D perhaps matching TRBD1 (5 bases). The CDR3 sequence is 15 residues long. Germline values: CDR1 KGHSY, CDR2 FQNENV. CDR3 coding DNA: TGTGCCAGCAGCCAATCGCTGTCGGACAATGGAAAACTGTTTTTT. This translates into CASSQSLSDNGKLFF. Together with reference TRBV16 and TRBJ1-4, the CDR3 gives the full variable domain: GEEVAQTPKHLVRGEGQKAKLYCAPIKGHSYVFWYQQVLKNEFKFLISFQNENVFDETGMPKERFSAKCLPNSPCSLEIQATKLEDSAVYFCASSQSLSDNGKLFFGSGTQLSVL.

This chain joins TRBV6-5 and TRBJ1-5; 8 bases align to TRBD1. CDR1 is MNHEY and CDR2 is SVGAGI in the germline V gene. Trimming at V came to 6 bases and at J to 1 base, leaving 5 bases not matched to a gene. CDR3 length: 15 residues. CDR3: CASRQQGVSNQPQHF. The CDR3 DNA reads as TGTGCCAGCAGACAACAGGGGGTAAGCAATCAGCCCCAGCATTTT.

V and J are TRBV6-5 and TRBJ2-2; 9 nucleotides match TRBD1. J lost 5 bases, V lost 2 bases, and 6 bases had no gene match. The CDR3 totals 16 residues. Germline V gives CDR1 MNHEY, CDR2 SVGAGI. DNA for the CDR3: TGTGCCAGCAGTTACGAGGGGACAGGGTGGACCGGGGAGCTGTTTTTT. Encoded protein: CASSYEGTGWTGELFF.

The chain has TRBV10-1 and TRBJ1-1; D is ambiguous. Trimming shortened V by 0 bases and J by 8 bases, and 10 bases separated the two germline ends. Per the germline V gene, CDR1 is WNHNN and CDR2 is SYGVQD (reference sequence). There are 13 residues in the CDR3. The CDR3 spells CASSESVALEAFF. CDR3 DNA: TGCGCCAGCAGTGAGTCCGTGGCCCTCGAAGCTTTCTTT.